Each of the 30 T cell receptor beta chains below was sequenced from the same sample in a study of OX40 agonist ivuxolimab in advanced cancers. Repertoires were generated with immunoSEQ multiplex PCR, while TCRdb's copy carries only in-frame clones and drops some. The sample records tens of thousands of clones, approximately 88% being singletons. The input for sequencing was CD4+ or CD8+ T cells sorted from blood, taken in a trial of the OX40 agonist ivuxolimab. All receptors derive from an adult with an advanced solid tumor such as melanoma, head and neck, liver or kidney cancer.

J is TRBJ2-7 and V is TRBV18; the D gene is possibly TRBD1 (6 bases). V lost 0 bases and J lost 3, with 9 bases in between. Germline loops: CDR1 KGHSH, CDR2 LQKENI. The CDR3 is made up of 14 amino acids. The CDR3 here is CASSPPGQIYEQYF. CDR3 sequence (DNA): TGTGCCAGCTCACCACCGGGACAAATCTACGAGCAGTACTTC.

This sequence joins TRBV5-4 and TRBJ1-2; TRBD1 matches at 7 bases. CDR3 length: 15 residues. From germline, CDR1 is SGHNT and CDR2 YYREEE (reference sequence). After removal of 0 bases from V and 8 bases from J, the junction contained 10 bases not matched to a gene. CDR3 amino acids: CASSLAGTAFWGYTF. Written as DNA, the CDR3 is TGTGCCAGCAGCTTGGCGGGGACAGCCTTCTGGGGCTACACCTTC. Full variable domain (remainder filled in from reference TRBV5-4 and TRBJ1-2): ETGVTQSPTHLIKTRGQQVTLRCSSQSGHNTVSWYQQALGQGPQFIFQYYREEENGRGNFPPRFSGLQFPNYSSELNVNALELDDSALYLCASSLAGTAFWGYTFGSGTRLTVV.

Here the CDR3 reads CASSSRTSGAYEQYF. CDR3 nucleotide sequence: TGTGCCAGCAGTTCGCGGACTAGCGGGGCCTACGAGCAGTACTTC. The chain has TRBV28 and TRBJ2-7, with 12 bases that match TRBD2. The CDR3 runs 15 residues. Germline V lookup: CDR1 MDHEN, CDR2 SYDVKM. J lost 2 bases, V lost 4 bases, and 3 bases had no gene match.

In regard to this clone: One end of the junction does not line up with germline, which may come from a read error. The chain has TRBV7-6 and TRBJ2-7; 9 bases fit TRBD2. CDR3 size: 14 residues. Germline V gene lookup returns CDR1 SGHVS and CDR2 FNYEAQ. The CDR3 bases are TGTGCCAGCAGCCTAGCGGGACGGTCCTACGAGCAGTACTTC. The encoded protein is CASSLAGRSYEQYF.

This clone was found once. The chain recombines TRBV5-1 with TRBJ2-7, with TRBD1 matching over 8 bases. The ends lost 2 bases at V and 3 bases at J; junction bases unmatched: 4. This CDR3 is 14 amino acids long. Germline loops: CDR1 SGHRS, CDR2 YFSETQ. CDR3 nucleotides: TGCGCCAGCAGCTTAGGACAGGGAGTCTACGAGCAGTACTTC. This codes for CASSLGQGVYEQYF.

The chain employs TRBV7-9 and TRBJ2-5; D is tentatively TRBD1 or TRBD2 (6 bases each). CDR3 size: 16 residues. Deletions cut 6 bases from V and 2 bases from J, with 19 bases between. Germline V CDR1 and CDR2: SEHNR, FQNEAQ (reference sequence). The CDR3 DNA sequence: TGTGCCAGCAGGGGAGGTCGGGACACCCTACAAGAGACCCAGTACTTC. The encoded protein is CASRGGRDTLQETQYF.

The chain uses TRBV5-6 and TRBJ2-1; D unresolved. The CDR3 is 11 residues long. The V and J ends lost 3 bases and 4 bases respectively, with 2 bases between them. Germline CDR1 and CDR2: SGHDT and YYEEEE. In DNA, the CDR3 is TGTGCCAGCAGCTCGTACAATGAGCAGTTCTTC. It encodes CASSSYNEQFF. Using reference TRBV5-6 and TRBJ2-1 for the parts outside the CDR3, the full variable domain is DAGVTQSPTHLIKTRGQQVTLRCSPKSGHDTVSWYQQALGQGPQFIFQYYEEEERQRGNFPDRFSGHQFPNYSSELNVNALLLGDSALYLCASSSYNEQFFGPGTRLTVL.

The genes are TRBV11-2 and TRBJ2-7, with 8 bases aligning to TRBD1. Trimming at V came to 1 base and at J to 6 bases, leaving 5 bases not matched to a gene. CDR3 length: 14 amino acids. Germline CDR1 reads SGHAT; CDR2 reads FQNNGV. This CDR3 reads CASSLGTGLGEQYF. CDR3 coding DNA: TGTGCCAGCAGCTTAGGGACAGGGTTAGGCGAGCAGTACTTC.

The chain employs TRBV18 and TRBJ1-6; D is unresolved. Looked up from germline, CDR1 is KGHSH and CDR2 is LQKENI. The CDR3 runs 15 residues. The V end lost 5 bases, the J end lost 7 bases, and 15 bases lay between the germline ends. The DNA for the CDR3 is TGTGCCAGCTCAGCGTTAGCGGGATTAAATTCACCCCTCCACTTT. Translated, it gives CASSALAGLNSPLHF.

CDR3 DNA: TGTGCCAGCAGCTTAAGTGGAGTAGCGGGAGTCACAGATACGCAGTATTTT. Translated: CASSLSGVAGVTDTQYF. The chain couples TRBV7-2 to TRBJ2-3; 9 nucleotides line up with TRBD2. CDR1 and CDR2 (germline): SGHTA, FQGNSA. The J segment lost 2 bases and the V segment lost 2 bases, leaving 8 bases of the junction unmatched. CDR3 size: 17 residues.

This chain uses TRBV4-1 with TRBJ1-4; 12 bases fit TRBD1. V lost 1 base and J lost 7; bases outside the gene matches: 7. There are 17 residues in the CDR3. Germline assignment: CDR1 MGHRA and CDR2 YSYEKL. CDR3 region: CASSQAGTGGSFEKLFF. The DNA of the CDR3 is TGCGCCAGCAGCCAAGCCGGGACAGGGGGCTCTTTTGAAAAACTGTTTTTT.

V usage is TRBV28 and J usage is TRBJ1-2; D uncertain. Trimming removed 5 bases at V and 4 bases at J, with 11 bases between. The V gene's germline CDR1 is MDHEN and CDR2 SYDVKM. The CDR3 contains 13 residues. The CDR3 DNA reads TGTGCCAGCAGTCCCCACCTACCCTATGGCTACACCTTC. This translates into CASSPHLPYGYTF.

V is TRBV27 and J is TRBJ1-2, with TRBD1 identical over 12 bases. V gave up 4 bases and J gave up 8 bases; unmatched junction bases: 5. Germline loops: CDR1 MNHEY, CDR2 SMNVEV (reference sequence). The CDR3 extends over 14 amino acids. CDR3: CASSWGQGAGGYTF. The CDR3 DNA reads TGTGCCAGCAGTTGGGGACAGGGGGCTGGGGGCTACACCTTC.

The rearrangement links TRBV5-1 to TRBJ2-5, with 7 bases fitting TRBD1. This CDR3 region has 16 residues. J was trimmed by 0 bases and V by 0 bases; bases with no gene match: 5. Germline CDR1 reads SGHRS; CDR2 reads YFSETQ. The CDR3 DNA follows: TGCGCCAGCAGCTTGGGGGACAGAGGGTACCAAGAGACCCAGTACTTC. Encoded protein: CASSLGDRGYQETQYF.

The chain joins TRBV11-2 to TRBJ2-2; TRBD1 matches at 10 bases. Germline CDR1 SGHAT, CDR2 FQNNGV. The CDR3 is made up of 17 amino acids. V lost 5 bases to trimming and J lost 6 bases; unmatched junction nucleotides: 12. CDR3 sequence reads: CASSLTRTGGKSGELFF. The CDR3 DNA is TGTGCCAGCAGCCTCACTAGGACAGGGGGTAAATCCGGGGAGCTGTTTTTT.

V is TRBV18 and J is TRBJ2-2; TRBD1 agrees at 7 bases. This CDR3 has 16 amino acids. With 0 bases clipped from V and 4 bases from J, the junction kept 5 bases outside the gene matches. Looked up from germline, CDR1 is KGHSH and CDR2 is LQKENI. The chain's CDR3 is CASSPPSSGGTGELFF. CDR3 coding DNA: TGTGCCAGCTCACCACCGAGTTCAGGGGGCACCGGGGAGCTGTTTTTT.

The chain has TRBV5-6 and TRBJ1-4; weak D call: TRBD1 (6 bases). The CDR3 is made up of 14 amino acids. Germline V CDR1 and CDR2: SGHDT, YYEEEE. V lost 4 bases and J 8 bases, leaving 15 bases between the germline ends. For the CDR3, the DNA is TGTGCCAGCAGCCCTACAGGGCGGTTCGAAAAACTGTTTTTT. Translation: CASSPTGRFEKLFF.

The CDR3 is CASSDRGFIYEQYF. Written as DNA, the CDR3 is TGTGCCAGCTCAGACAGGGGGTTTATCTACGAGCAGTACTTC. The chain links TRBV18 to TRBJ2-7; the match to TRBD1 covers 9 bases. Germline CDR1 is KGHSH and CDR2 is LQKENI. This CDR3 region has 14 residues. V lost 5 bases to trimming and J lost 3 bases; unmatched junction nucleotides: 5.

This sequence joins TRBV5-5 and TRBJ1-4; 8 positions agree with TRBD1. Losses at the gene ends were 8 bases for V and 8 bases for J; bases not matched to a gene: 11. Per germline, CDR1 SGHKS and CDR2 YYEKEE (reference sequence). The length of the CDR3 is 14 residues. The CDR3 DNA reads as TGTGCCAGTCGCGAGTGGGGGACAGGAGAAAAACTGTTTTTT. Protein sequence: CASREWGTGEKLFF.

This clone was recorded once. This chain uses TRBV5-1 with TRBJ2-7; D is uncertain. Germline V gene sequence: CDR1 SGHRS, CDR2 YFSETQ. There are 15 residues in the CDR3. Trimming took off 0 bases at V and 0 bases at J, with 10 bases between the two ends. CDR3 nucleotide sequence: TGCGCCAGCAGCTTGGGGGTGGTTGGCTCCTACGAGCAGTACTTC. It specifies CASSLGVVGSYEQYF. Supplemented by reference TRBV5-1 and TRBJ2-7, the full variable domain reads KAGVTQTPRYLIKTRGQQVTLSCSPISGHRSVSWYQQTPGQGLQFLFEYFSETQRNKGNFPGRFSGRQFSNSRSEMNVSTLELGDSALYLCASSLGVVGSYEQYFGPGTRLTVT.

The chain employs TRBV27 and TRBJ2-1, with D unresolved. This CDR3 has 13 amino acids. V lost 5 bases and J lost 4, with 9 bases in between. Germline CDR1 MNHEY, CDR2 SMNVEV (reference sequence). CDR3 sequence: CASSATLYNEQFF. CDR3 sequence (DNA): TGTGCCAGCAGTGCGACTTTATACAATGAGCAGTTCTTC.

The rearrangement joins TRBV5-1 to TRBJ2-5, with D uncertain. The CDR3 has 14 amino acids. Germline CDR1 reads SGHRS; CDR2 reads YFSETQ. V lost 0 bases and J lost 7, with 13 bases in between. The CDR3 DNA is TGCGCCAGCAGCTTGGAAAGATTAGCAGGGACCCAGTACTTC. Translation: CASSLERLAGTQYF.

CDR3: CASSETVMGNYQETQYF. Here the CDR3 DNA reads TGTGCCAGCAGTGAAACAGTGATGGGCAATTACCAAGAGACCCAGTACTTC. The J gene is TRBJ2-5, the V gene TRBV25-1; unclear D gene. Trimming shortened V by 2 bases and J by 0 bases, and 16 bases separated the two germline ends. The CDR3 sequence is 17 residues long. The germline CDR1 and CDR2 sequences are MGHDK and SYGVNS.

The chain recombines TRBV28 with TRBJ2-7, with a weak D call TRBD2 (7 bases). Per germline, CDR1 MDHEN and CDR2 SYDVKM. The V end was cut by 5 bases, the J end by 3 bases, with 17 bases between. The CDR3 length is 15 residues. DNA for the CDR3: TGTGCCAGCAGTAAGAGAGGGGGGGTATACTACGAGCAGTACTTC. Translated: CASSKRGGVYYEQYF.

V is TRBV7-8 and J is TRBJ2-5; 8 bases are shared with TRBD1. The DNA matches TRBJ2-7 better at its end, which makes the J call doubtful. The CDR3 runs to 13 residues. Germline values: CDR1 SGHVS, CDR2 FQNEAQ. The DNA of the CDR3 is TGTGCCAGCATCGTTGACAGGGGCGGCGAGCAGTACTTC. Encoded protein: CASIVDRGGEQYF.

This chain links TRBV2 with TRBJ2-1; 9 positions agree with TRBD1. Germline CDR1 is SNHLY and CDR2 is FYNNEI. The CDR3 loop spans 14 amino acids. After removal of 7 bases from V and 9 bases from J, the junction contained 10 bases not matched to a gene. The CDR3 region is CASTGDREVGEQFF. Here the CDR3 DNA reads TGTGCCAGCACCGGGGACAGGGAGGTAGGTGAGCAGTTCTTC.

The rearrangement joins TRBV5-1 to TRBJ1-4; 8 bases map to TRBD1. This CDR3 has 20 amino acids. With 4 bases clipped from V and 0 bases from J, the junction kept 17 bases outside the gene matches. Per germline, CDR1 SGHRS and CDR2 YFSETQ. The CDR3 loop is CASSRGGQGSFFATNEKLFF. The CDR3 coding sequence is TGCGCCAGCAGCCGCGGAGGACAGGGAAGCTTCTTTGCAACTAATGAAAAACTGTTTTTT.

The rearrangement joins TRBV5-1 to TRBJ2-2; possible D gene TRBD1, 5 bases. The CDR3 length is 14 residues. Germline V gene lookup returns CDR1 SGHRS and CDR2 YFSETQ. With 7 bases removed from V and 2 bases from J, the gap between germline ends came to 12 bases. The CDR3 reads CASSKTDNTGELFF. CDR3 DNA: TGCGCCAGCTCTAAGACAGATAACACCGGGGAGCTGTTTTTT.

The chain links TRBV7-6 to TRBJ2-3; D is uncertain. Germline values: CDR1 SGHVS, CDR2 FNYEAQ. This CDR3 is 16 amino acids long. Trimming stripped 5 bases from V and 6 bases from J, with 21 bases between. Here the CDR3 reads CASSKRTSLEGDTQYF. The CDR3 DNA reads TGTGCCAGCAGCAAAAGGACCTCCCTGGAAGGCGATACGCAGTATTTT.

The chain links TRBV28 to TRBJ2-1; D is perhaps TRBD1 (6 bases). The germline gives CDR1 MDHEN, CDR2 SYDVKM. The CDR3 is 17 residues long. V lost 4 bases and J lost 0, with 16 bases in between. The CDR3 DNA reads TGTGCCAGCAGTTACTACAGGGCTATGAGCTCCTACAATGAGCAGTTCTTC. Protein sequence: CASSYYRAMSSYNEQFF.